This TCR beta chain emerged from a study of cytomegalovirus exposure and HLA in healthy donors. Study observations and caveats: Rare sequences made up most TCRs, while some public TCRs were found in many donors. Common viral pathogens were later found to be apparently linked to several of the most significant clusters.

Per germline, CDR1 SNHLY and CDR2 FYNNEI. The CDR3 sequence is 16 residues long. V was pared by 7 bases and J by 5 bases, with 8 bases of the junction left unmatched. Both 60 Vbeta primers and 13 Jbeta primers went into the PCR. Data came from immunoSEQ multiplex PCR; TCRdb stores just in-frame clones and leaves some out. The table has around 64,000 clones, about 84% seen once; the top ten hold 7.8%. With regard to this clone: The antigen remains unidentified.

The sequence was obtained from a man between 18 and 35 years old in good health and CMV-seropositive. This rearrangement joins TRBV2 to TRBJ1-4; TRBD1 aligns across 12 bases. The sample was PBMCs. CDR3 amino acids: CASIPGQGAGNEKLFF. The CDR3, as DNA: TGTGCCAGCATTCCGGGACAGGGGGCTGGAAATGAAAAACTGTTTTTT.